This is a list of T cell receptor beta chains from one sample in a study of T-cell reconstitution after alpha-beta-depleted transplantation in children. One entry per CDR3 protein results from TCRdb running MiXCR on the PCR reads. The sample carries 530,000 or so distinct CDR3 sequences, roughly a quarter recorded once. Sequencing used PBMCs, obtained before TCRalphabeta/CD19-depleted stem cell transplant. The origin of the receptors is a boy under three years old with Wiskott-Aldrich syndrome, due to receive a stem cell transplant. CDR3s include the opening cysteine and the closing phenylalanine or tryptophan. D genes are given only for firm matches. The listing skips clone size in some rows; elsewhere it reads once, few, many or a size class.

J: TRBJ2-1; size: -; D: TRBD2; V: TRBV5-5; DNA: TGTGCCAGCAGCTTGCTTGGCGGGAGTAGTACGGATGAGCAGTTCTTC; CDR3: CASSLLGGSSTDEQFF
J: TRBJ2-7; size: -; D: TRBD1; V: TRBV5-5; DNA: TGTGCCAGCAGCCAAATCCCGGGACAGGGGTACGAGCAGTACTTC; CDR3: CASSQIPGQGYEQYF
J: TRBJ2-7; size: few; D: -; V: TRBV7-2; DNA: TGTGCCAGCAGCTCCGCCGGGGGACCCTACGAGCAGTACTTC; CDR3: CASSSAGGPYEQYF
J: TRBJ2-3; size: few; D: -; V: TRBV5-1; DNA: TGCGCCAGCAGCTCCTTAGCCGGGACAGATACGCAGTATTTT; CDR3: CASSSLAGTDTQYF
J: TRBJ1-3; size: -; D: -; V: TRBV4-1; DNA: TGCGCCAGCAGCCAAGAAGGCCCACGGGGGGTTGGTGGAAACACCATATATTTT; CDR3: CASSQEGPRGVGGNTIYF
J: TRBJ2-1; size: few; D: -; V: TRBV29-1; DNA: TGCAGCGTTGAATTACAGGGTCGGGCTAATGAGCAGTTCTTC; CDR3: CSVELQGRANEQFF
J: TRBJ2-7; size: -; D: -; V: TRBV19; DNA: TGTGCCAGTAGTATTTCACTGGGGGCCTACGAGCAGTACTTC; CDR3: CASSISLGAYEQYF
J: TRBJ2-7; size: -; D: TRBD2; V: TRBV6-1; DNA: TGTGCCAGCGTCTTCAGGCTAGCGGGAACCTACGAGCAGTACTTC; CDR3: CASVFRLAGTYEQYF
J: TRBJ2-1; size: many; D: -; V: TRBV5-1; DNA: TGCGCCAGCAGCGGCGGCGACTCCTACAATGAGCAGTTCTTC; CDR3: CASSGGDSYNEQFF
J: TRBJ2-2; size: few; D: -; V: TRBV5-1; DNA: TGTGCCAGCAGTTTGGAAGCCGGGGAGCTGTTTTTT; CDR3: CASSLEAGELFF
J: TRBJ2-7; size: -; D: TRBD2; V: TRBV28; DNA: TGTGCCAGCCGCCGCCTTCTAGCGGGGCCCTACGAGCAGTACTTC; CDR3: CASRRLLAGPYEQYF
J: TRBJ2-2; size: -; D: TRBD1; V: TRBV6-1; DNA: TGTGCCAGCAGCCTCCGGGGACAGCTGAACACCGGGGAGCTGTTTTTT; CDR3: CASSLRGQLNTGELFF
J: TRBJ2-1; size: -; D: -; V: TRBV4-1; DNA: TGCGCCAGCAGCCAAGATAGAAAGGGGCAGTTCTTC; CDR3: CASSQDRKGQFF
J: TRBJ1-1; size: -; D: -; V: TRBV5-1; DNA: TGCGCCAGCAGCGGCTTCGGGGGTGGCACTGAAGCTTTCTTT; CDR3: CASSGFGGGTEAFF
J: TRBJ2-4; size: -; D: TRBD1; V: TRBV24-1; DNA: TGTGCCACCAGTGATCCAAGGGACAGCAAAAACATTCAGTACTTC; CDR3: CATSDPRDSKNIQYF
J: TRBJ1-4; size: -; D: TRBD1; V: TRBV29-1; DNA: TGCAGCGTTGGACGCAGGGGGGGTGAAAAACTGTTTTTT; CDR3: CSVGRRGGEKLFF
J: TRBJ2-1; size: -; D: -; V: TRBV28; DNA: TGTGCCAGCAGAACCGGGACTGAGCAGTTCTTC; CDR3: CASRTGTEQFF
J: TRBJ2-7; size: -; D: TRBD2; V: TRBV5-1; DNA: TGCGCCAGCAGCTTCCGACTAGCGGGAGGGCCGGCCTACGAGCAGTACTTC; CDR3: CASSFRLAGGPAYEQYF
J: TRBJ1-5; size: few; D: -; V: TRBV12-3/TRBV12-4; DNA: TGTGCCAGCAGTTTAATACGGGGAGGGGATCAGCCCCAGCATTTT; CDR3: CASSLIRGGDQPQHF
J: TRBJ1-1; size: few; D: -; V: TRBV4-2; DNA: TGTGCCAGCAGCCAAGGCGCGACAGAAAACACTGAAGCTTTCTTT; CDR3: CASSQGATENTEAFF
J: TRBJ2-5; size: -; D: TRBD1; V: TRBV29-1; DNA: TGCAGCGGCACCCCCAGGACAGGGGGAAGGGAGACCCAGTACTTC; CDR3: CSGTPRTGGRETQYF
J: TRBJ2-7; size: -; D: -; V: TRBV5-1; DNA: TGCGCCAGCAGCTTGGACAGGGATTTCTACGAGCAGTACTTC; CDR3: CASSLDRDFYEQYF
J: TRBJ2-5; size: few; D: -; V: TRBV10-3; DNA: TGTGCCATCAGTGTTGGCAGAACCCAACAAGAGACCCAGTACTTC; CDR3: CAISVGRTQQETQYF
J: TRBJ2-5; size: few; D: TRBD2; V: TRBV29-1; DNA: TGCAGCGCCAAAGGGTCCGGGACTAGGGACCAAGAGACCCAGTACTTC; CDR3: CSAKGSGTRDQETQYF
J: TRBJ2-5; size: -; D: -; V: TRBV20-1; DNA: TGCAGTGGCTTGGGAGTTGTGGGAGGAGGCGGAGAGACCCAGTACTTC; CDR3: CSGLGVVGGGGETQYF
J: TRBJ2-5; size: once; D: TRBD2; V: TRBV12-3/TRBV12-4; DNA: TGTGCCAGCAGTTTTGGGACTAGCGGAAAACAAGAGACCCAGTACTTC; CDR3: CASSFGTSGKQETQYF
J: TRBJ1-2; size: few; D: -; V: TRBV20-1; DNA: TGCAGTGCTGCGAAAGGCGAGAACTATGGCTACACCTTC; CDR3: CSAAKGENYGYTF
J: TRBJ2-4; size: -; D: TRBD2; V: TRBV20-1; DNA: TGCAGTGCCCAAGGGACTAGCAGGAACATTCAGTACTTC; CDR3: CSAQGTSRNIQYF
J: TRBJ2-5; size: -; D: -; V: TRBV5-4; DNA: TGTGCCAGCAGCTTGGCTACCAGGGCGGGCTTGGGCGCCAACCAAGAGACCCAGTACTTC; CDR3: CASSLATRAGLGANQETQYF
J: TRBJ2-3; size: few; D: TRBD2; V: TRBV5-1; DNA: TGCGCCAGCAGCTTGGAGGCGGGAGTCCACACAGATACGCAGTATTTT; CDR3: CASSLEAGVHTDTQYF
J: TRBJ2-1; size: few; D: -; V: TRBV10-3; DNA: TGTGCCATCAGTGCCTTTCTTTCGGGGGCAGGGGGCAATGAGCAGTTCTTC; CDR3: CAISAFLSGAGGNEQFF
J: TRBJ2-1; size: few; D: -; V: TRBV7-3; DNA: TGTGCCAGCAGCCCCCGGGATAGTGGAGACAATGAGCAGTTCTTC; CDR3: CASSPRDSGDNEQFF
J: TRBJ2-3; size: -; D: TRBD2; V: TRBV5-1; DNA: TGCGCCAGCAGCCCCATACTTACGGGACTAGTTGTTGATACGCAGTATTTT; CDR3: CASSPILTGLVVDTQYF
J: TRBJ2-3; size: -; D: -; V: TRBV12-3/TRBV12-4; DNA: TGTGCCAGCAGTTTAGCACGCCAGCGGGCAGATACGCAGTATTTT; CDR3: CASSLARQRADTQYF
J: TRBJ2-5; size: -; D: -; V: TRBV18; DNA: TGTGCCAGCTCCCTGGTTGTTCGGCAAGAGACCCAGTACTTC; CDR3: CASSLVVRQETQYF
J: TRBJ2-1; size: few; D: TRBD2; V: TRBV27; DNA: TGTGCCAGCAGTTTATGGGGCGGGAGGCCTAACAATGAGCAGTTCTTC; CDR3: CASSLWGGRPNNEQFF
J: TRBJ2-1; size: -; D: -; V: TRBV7-2; DNA: TGTGCCACCCTCCCGAGGGCAACCCTTTACAATGAGCAGTTCTTC; CDR3: CATLPRATLYNEQFF
J: TRBJ2-5; size: many; D: TRBD1; V: TRBV10-3; DNA: TGTGCCAGCCGGGACAGAGGAGAGACCCAGTACTTC; CDR3: CASRDRGETQYF
J: TRBJ1-5; size: -; D: TRBD1; V: TRBV27; DNA: TGTGCCAGCAGCCCTAACAGGGGGCAGCCCCAGCATTTT; CDR3: CASSPNRGQPQHF
J: TRBJ2-5; size: -; D: TRBD1; V: TRBV5-4; DNA: TGTGCCAGCAGCTCAGGACAGGGCGGTGGAGAGACCCAGTACTTC; CDR3: CASSSGQGGGETQYF
J: TRBJ1-2; size: -; D: -; V: TRBV28; DNA: TGTGCCAGCAGTCCCCCCAGGTGGGGCTACACCTTC; CDR3: CASSPPRWGYTF
J: TRBJ2-5; size: -; D: TRBD2; V: TRBV5-1; DNA: TGCGCCAGCAGCTTGATACTGGGACTAGCGCGAGAGACCCAGTACTTC; CDR3: CASSLILGLARETQYF
J: TRBJ2-6; size: -; D: -; V: TRBV5-6; DNA: TGTGCCAGCAACAGACGCAGCACTGGGGCCAACGTCCTGACTTTC; CDR3: CASNRRSTGANVLTF
J: TRBJ2-3; size: few; D: -; V: TRBV20-1; DNA: TGCAGTGCTAGAAGTCCGGGGGCGGGCACAGATACGCAGTATTTT; CDR3: CSARSPGAGTDTQYF
J: TRBJ1-6; size: -; D: TRBD1; V: TRBV10-3; DNA: TGTGCCACCGGACAGGGAGGGTTGAGCAATTCACCCCTCCACTTT; CDR3: CATGQGGLSNSPLHF
J: TRBJ2-1; size: few; D: TRBD2; V: TRBV5-1; DNA: TGCGCCAGCAGCTCTGGGACTAGCGGGAGGCCCGAGCAGTTCTTC; CDR3: CASSSGTSGRPEQFF
J: TRBJ2-1; size: -; D: TRBD2; V: TRBV11-2; DNA: TGTGCCAGCAGCTTAGCGGCGGGGGGGGTGGGTGAGCAGTTCTTC; CDR3: CASSLAAGGVGEQFF
J: TRBJ2-3; size: -; D: -; V: TRBV5-1; DNA: TGCGCCAGCAGACGGACTCGCACAGATACGCAGTATTTT; CDR3: CASRRTRTDTQYF
J: TRBJ2-1; size: -; D: TRBD2; V: TRBV28; DNA: TGTGCCAGCAGACGCGGGACTAGCGGTTTTATTGAGCAGTTCTTC; CDR3: CASRRGTSGFIEQFF
J: TRBJ2-1; size: -; D: -; V: TRBV7-2; DNA: TGTGCCAGCAGCTTATTTCCCCTCAATGAGCAGTTCTTC; CDR3: CASSLFPLNEQFF
J: TRBJ2-4; size: -; D: TRBD2; V: TRBV15; DNA: TGTGCCACCAGCAGAGATGGGACTAGCGGTACCCAAAGGATTCAGTACTTC; CDR3: CATSRDGTSGTQRIQYF
J: TRBJ2-5; size: few; D: TRBD2; V: TRBV7-9; DNA: TGTGCCAGCAGCTATTTGACTAGCGGGAGTGTCCAAGAGACCCAGTACTTC; CDR3: CASSYLTSGSVQETQYF
J: TRBJ1-2; size: once; D: TRBD1; V: TRBV2; DNA: TGTGCCAGCATTCAGGGGGCGGATGGCTACACCTTC; CDR3: CASIQGADGYTF
J: TRBJ1-5; size: -; D: -; V: TRBV6-5; DNA: TGTGCCAGCAGTTACCAGGTCAATCAGCCCCAGCATTTT; CDR3: CASSYQVNQPQHF
J: TRBJ1-2; size: -; D: TRBD1; V: TRBV7-2; DNA: TGTGCCAGCAGCCCCGGGACAGGGGGCGCACCGGTCTATGGCTACACCTTC; CDR3: CASSPGTGGAPVYGYTF